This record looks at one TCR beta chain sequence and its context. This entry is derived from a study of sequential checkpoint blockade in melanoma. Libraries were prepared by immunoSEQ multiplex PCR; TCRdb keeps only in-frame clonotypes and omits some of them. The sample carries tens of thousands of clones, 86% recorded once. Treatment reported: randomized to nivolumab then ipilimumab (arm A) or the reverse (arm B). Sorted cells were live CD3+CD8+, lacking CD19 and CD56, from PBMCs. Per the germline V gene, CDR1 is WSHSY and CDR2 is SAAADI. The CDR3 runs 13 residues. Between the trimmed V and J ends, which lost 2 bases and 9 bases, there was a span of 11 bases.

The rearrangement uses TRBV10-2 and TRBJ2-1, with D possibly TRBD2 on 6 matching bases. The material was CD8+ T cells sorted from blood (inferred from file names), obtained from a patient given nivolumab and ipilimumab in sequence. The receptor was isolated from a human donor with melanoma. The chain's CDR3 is CASSETSPGEQFF. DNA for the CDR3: TGCGCCAGCAGTGAGACTAGCCCCGGTGAGCAGTTCTTC.